This TCR beta chain is drawn from a study of blood T cell repertoires in COVID-19. Study-level background: Whether acute or convalescent, the COVID-19 samples came from the United States, Italy and Spain. PBMCs, B-cell-depleted T cells, or T cells were the source of the cDNA or gDNA that made up the material.

In the source study's methods: The authors estimated nucleated cell counts from reference gene primer amplification. Repertoires were generated with immunoSEQ multiplex PCR, while TCRdb's copy carries only in-frame clones and drops some. V and J calls and clone size are copied from that table; D and trimming were computed from the DNA. In the table there are roughly 200,000 clones, roughly 84% of which are singletons. Sequencing was done on a sample of peripheral blood. The TCR comes from a human donor in a cohort sampled during active COVID-19.

CDR3 protein: CASSPTSGANVLTF. Written as DNA, the CDR3 is TGTGCCAGCAGTCCGACATCTGGGGCCAACGTCCTGACTTTC. The J gene is TRBJ2-6, the V gene TRBV28; D uncertain. Per the germline V gene, CDR1 is MDHEN and CDR2 is SYDVKM. CDR3 length: 14 amino acids. Deletions cut 5 bases from V and 1 base from J, with 6 bases between.